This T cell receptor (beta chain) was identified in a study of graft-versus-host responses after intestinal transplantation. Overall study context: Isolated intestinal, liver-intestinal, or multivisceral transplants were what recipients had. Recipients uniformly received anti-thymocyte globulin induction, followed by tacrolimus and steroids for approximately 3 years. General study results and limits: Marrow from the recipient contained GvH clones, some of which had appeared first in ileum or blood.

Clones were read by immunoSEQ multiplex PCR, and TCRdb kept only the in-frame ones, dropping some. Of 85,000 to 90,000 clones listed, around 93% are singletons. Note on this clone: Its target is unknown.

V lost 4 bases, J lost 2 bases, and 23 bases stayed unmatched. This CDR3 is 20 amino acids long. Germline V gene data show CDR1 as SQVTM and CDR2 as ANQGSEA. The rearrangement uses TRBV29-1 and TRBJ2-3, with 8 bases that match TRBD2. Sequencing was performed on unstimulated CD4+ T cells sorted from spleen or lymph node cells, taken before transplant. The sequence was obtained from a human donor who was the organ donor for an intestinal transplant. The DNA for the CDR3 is TGCAGCGTTGCAACCCGGGTCGGGACTAGGGACCCCTTTACCACAGATACGCAGTATTTT. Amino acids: CSVATRVGTRDPFTTDTQYF.